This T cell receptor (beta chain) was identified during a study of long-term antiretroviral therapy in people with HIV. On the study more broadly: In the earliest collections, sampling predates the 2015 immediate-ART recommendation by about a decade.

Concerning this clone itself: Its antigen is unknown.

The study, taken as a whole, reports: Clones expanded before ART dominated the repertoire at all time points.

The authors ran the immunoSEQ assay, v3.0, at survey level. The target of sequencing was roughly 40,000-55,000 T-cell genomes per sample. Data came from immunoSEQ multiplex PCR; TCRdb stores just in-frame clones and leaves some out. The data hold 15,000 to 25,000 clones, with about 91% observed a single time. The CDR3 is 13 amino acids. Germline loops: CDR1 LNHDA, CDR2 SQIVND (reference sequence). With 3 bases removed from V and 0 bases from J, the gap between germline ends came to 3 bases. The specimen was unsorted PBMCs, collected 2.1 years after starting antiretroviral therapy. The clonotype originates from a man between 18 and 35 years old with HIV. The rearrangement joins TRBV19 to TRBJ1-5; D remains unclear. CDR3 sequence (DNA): TGTGCCAGTAGTATGGATAGCAATCAGCCCCAGCATTTT. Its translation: CASSMDSNQPQHF. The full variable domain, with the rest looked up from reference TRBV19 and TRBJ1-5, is DGGITQSPKYLFRKEGQNVTLSCEQNLNHDAMYWYRQDPGQGLRLIYYSQIVNDFQKGDIAEGYSVSREKKESFPLTVTSAQKNPTAFYLCASSMDSNQPQHFGDGTRLSIL.